A single sample is the source of the 7 T cell receptor beta chains below, sequenced in a study of T cell repertoires in cytomegalovirus infection (dated by TCRdb to between 2017 and 2020). Their antigens are not known. The sample was run on an Illumina HiSeq 1500. Starting from the raw public reads, TCRdb applied fastp trimming at Q25, assembled clones with MiXCR and retained in-frame beta chains. Entries that share a CDR3 protein sequence are merged under the most common genes and DNA. In this sample the table shows roughly 990,000 distinct CDR3 sequences, around 32% of which occur a single time. The ten biggest clones cover under 15% of the sample. According to the study, the label for this sample's treatment or condition signals: in vitro stimulation with specific CMV peptide epitopes to enrich CMV-specific T cells. The sample in question was cultured CD8+ T cells from PBMCs, obtained from culture after CMV antigen stimulation. These receptors were taken from a human donor in good health (CMV status not recorded). Some clones in this sample may be carry-over from other donors' samples.

There are a few counts of this clonotype. V gene TRBV7-9 combines with J gene TRBJ2-3; no firm D call. There are 14 residues in the CDR3. The V and J ends lost 4 bases and 1 base respectively, with 9 bases between them. Germline V CDR1 and CDR2: SEHNR, FQNEAQ (reference sequence). CDR3 nucleotides: TGTGCCAGCAGCTCCACCTCTGGCACAGATACGCAGTATTTT. This codes for CASSSTSGTDTQYF.

This clonotype was found many times. This chain connects TRBV7-2 to TRBJ2-3; TRBD2 matches at 10 bases. With 10 bases clipped from V and 0 bases from J, the junction kept 7 bases outside the gene matches. There are 15 residues in the CDR3. The germline gives CDR1 SGHTA, CDR2 FQGNSA. CDR3 sequence (DNA): TGTGCCACCCGCGGACTAGCGGCTAGCACAGATACGCAGTATTTT. This gives the protein CATRGLAASTDTQYF.

The table lists this clonotype with a few counts. In DNA form, the CDR3 reads TGTGCCAGTAGTTCGATCGGGACAGGGAATCGCTACACCTTC. Encoded protein: CASSSIGTGNRYTF. The chain combines TRBV19 with TRBJ1-2; 9 bases fit TRBD1. The CDR3 runs 14 residues. Germline V gives CDR1 LNHDA, CDR2 SQIVND (reference sequence). The J segment lost 9 bases and the V segment lost 5 bases, leaving 10 bases of the junction unmatched.

The CDR3, as DNA: TGTGCCAGCAGCTTAAACAGGGGCTGGCAGCCCCAGCATTTT. This translates into CASSLNRGWQPQHF. V is TRBV7-2 and J is TRBJ1-5, with 7 bases that match TRBD1. Germline V gene lookup returns CDR1 SGHTA and CDR2 FQGNSA. J was trimmed by 7 bases and V by 2 bases; bases with no gene match: 5. The CDR3 sequence is 14 residues long.

The chain joins TRBV12-5 to TRBJ1-5; tentative D call: TRBD1 (5 bases). The CDR3 extends over 14 amino acids. The V end was cut by 7 bases, the J end by 4 bases, with 14 bases between. Germline-derived CDR1 and CDR2 are LGHNT and FRNRAP. CDR3 protein: CASVLGGGNQPQHF. The CDR3 coding sequence is TGTGCTAGTGTTCTGGGGGGTGGTAATCAGCCCCAGCATTTT.

The chain uses TRBV5-1 and TRBJ2-7; 9 positions agree with TRBD1. In germline, CDR1 is SGHRS, CDR2 YFSETQ. The CDR3 runs 16 residues. V lost 4 bases, J lost 5 bases, and 13 bases stayed unmatched. The CDR3: CASSPPGQGTRDEQYF. The CDR3 bases are TGCGCCAGCAGCCCCCCGGGACAGGGAACCCGGGACGAGCAGTACTTC.

The chain couples TRBV27 to TRBJ2-7; D possibly corresponds to TRBD1 (5 bases). This CDR3 has 15 residues. With 6 bases removed from V and 0 bases from J, the gap between germline ends came to 15 bases. Germline CDR1 MNHEY, CDR2 SMNVEV (reference sequence). The CDR3 loop is CASRLQAWGSYEQYV. DNA for the CDR3: TGTGCCAGCAGACTACAGGCCTGGGGCTCCTACGAGCAGTACGTC.